The 23 T cell receptor beta chains listed next were all sequenced from one sample in a study of response to subunit inactivated influenza vaccine. TCRdb re-called the RT-PCR reads with MiXCR, one entry per CDR3 protein. The data contain around 760,000 distinct CDR3 sequences, around 14% of them seen just once; the ten biggest clones take up less than 7%. This sample comprised PBMCs from blood, obtained 14 to 15 days before vaccination. The receptors originated from a man aged 45 to 65 who received an inactivated influenza vaccine.

This clonotype was seen a few times. The chain employs TRBV14 and TRBJ2-1; 7 positions agree with TRBD2. The trim removed 4 bases at V and 5 bases at J, leaving 8 bases unmatched. Germline values: CDR1 SGHDN, CDR2 FVKESK. The CDR3 covers 15 residues. The CDR3 coding sequence is TGTGCCAGCAGCCGCTTGGGAGGGGAGAACAATGAGCAGTTCTTC. Translation gives CASSRLGGENNEQFF. The full variable domain, its missing parts supplied by reference TRBV14 and TRBJ2-1, is EAGVTQFPSHSVIEKGQTVTLRCDPISGHDNLYWYRRVMGKEIKFLLHFVKESKQDESGMPNNRFLAERTGGTYSTLKVQPAELEDSGVYFCASSRLGGENNEQFFGPGTRLTVL.

The gene calls are TRBV14 and TRBJ1-1; a possible D gene is TRBD1 (6 bases). V was cut by 3 bases and J by 8 bases, with 13 bases left in between. Germline V lookup: CDR1 SGHDN, CDR2 FVKESK. The CDR3 is 13 amino acids. This CDR3 reads CASSQNYRVEAFF. CDR3 in DNA: TGTGCCAGCAGCCAGAACTACAGGGTAGAAGCTTTCTTT.

This clonotype was recorded a few times. The rearrangement uses TRBV5-1 and TRBJ2-2; D ambiguous. Trimming removed 4 bases at V and 2 bases at J, with 9 bases between. The CDR3 consists of 14 residues. Germline-derived CDR1 and CDR2 are SGHRS and YFSETQ. Written as DNA, the CDR3 is TGCGCCAGCAGCCTGAAGAGTAACACCGGGGAGCTGTTTTTT. It yields the protein CASSLKSNTGELFF.

This clonotype was counted a few times. V and J are TRBV7-9 and TRBJ1-2, with D possibly TRBD1 on 6 matching bases. Trimming removed 1 base at V and 5 bases at J, with 11 bases between. Germline V CDR1 and CDR2: SEHNR, FQNEAQ (reference sequence). The CDR3 runs 14 residues. The CDR3 protein is CASSLENRVYGYTF. In nucleotides, the CDR3 is TGTGCCAGCAGCTTAGAAAACAGGGTTTATGGCTACACCTTC. The full variable domain, rest sourced from reference TRBV7-9 and TRBJ1-2, is DTGVSQNPRHKITKRGQNVTFRCDPISEHNRLYWYRQTLGQGPEFLTYFQNEAQLEKSRLLSDRFSAERPKGSFSTLEIQRTEQGDSAMYLCASSLENRVYGYTFGSGTRLTVV.

This clonotype occurred a few times. The chain combines TRBV4-1 with TRBJ1-5; D remains ambiguous. CDR1 and CDR2 from the germline V gene are MGHRA and YSYEKL. The CDR3 runs 15 residues. Trimming shortened V by 1 base and J by 1 base, and 8 bases separated the two germline ends. The CDR3 DNA reads TGCGCCAGCAGCCAAGCAGTAGGGAGCAATCAGCCCCAGCATTTT. Its translation: CASSQAVGSNQPQHF.

This clonotype was counted only a few times. The chain has TRBV5-1 and TRBJ2-7; 10 bases are shared with TRBD1. With V trimmed by 4 bases and J by 7 bases, 14 bases remained unmatched. This CDR3 region has 16 residues. The V gene's germline CDR1 is SGHRS and CDR2 YFSETQ. DNA for the CDR3: TGCGCCAGCAGCCCGGGACAGGGGCCCCCACTAGGAGAGCAGTACTTC. Its translation is CASSPGQGPPLGEQYF.

This clonotype has a handful of counts. The chain combines TRBV9 with TRBJ1-5, with D hard to call. V lost 4 bases and J 0 bases, leaving 11 bases between the germline ends. This CDR3 region has 15 residues. Germline lookup yields CDR1 SGDLS and CDR2 YYNGEE. The CDR3 DNA reads as TGTGCCAGCAGCCCCGGAGACTATAGCAATCAGCCCCAGCATTTT. Amino acids: CASSPGDYSNQPQHF.

This clonotype was detected a few times. The J gene is TRBJ2-3, the V gene TRBV30, with D unresolved. The germline V gene encodes CDR1 GTSNPN and CDR2 SVGIG (reference sequence). The CDR3 spans 11 residues. Trimming shortened V by 0 bases and J by 5 bases, and 3 bases separated the two germline ends. CDR3 sequence: CAWSVQDTQYF. In DNA, the CDR3 is TGTGCCTGGAGTGTACAAGATACGCAGTATTTT. Using reference TRBV30 and TRBJ2-3 for the parts outside the CDR3, the full variable domain is SQTIHQWPATLVQPVGSPLSLECTVEGTSNPNLYWYRQAAGRGLQLLFYSVGIGQISSEVPQNLSASRPQDRQFILSSKKLLLSDSGFYLCAWSVQDTQYFGPGTRLTVL.

In this sample, this clonotype turned up many times. The chain joins TRBV20-1 to TRBJ2-3; the D gene could be TRBD1 or TRBD2 (5 bases each). The CDR3 has 13 amino acids. Trimming pared 3 bases from V and 6 bases from J, leaving 13 bases between. Germline CDR1 reads DFQATT; CDR2 reads SNEGSKA (reference sequence). This CDR3 reads CSASRVGADTQYF. CDR3 bases: TGCAGTGCTAGTCGAGTCGGGGCGGATACGCAGTATTTT.

This clonotype appeared a few times. This rearrangement joins TRBV20-1 to TRBJ2-1, with D possibly being TRBD2 (5 bases). Germline CDR1 is DFQATT and CDR2 is SNEGSKA (reference sequence). V was shortened by 1 base and J by 0 bases, with 10 bases between the two germline ends. The length of the CDR3 is 15 residues. CDR3 residues: CSARVLSDSYNEQFF. In DNA form, the CDR3 reads TGCAGTGCTAGAGTCCTTAGCGACTCCTACAATGAGCAGTTCTTC.

Turning to this clonotype: The junction shows a germline mismatch at one end, possibly a read error. The rearrangement uses TRBV6-5 and TRBJ2-2; D remains unclear. The germline CDR1 and CDR2 sequences are MNHEY and SVGAGI. The CDR3 runs 14 residues. The CDR3 DNA is TGTGCCACCAGTTTGGGCAGTAACACCGGGGAGCTGTTTTTT. Encoded protein: CATSLGSNTGELFF.

This chain uses TRBV28 with TRBJ2-2, with 10 bases aligning to TRBD1. V lost 2 bases, J lost 4 bases, and 10 bases stayed unmatched. The germline gives CDR1 MDHEN, CDR2 SYDVKM. CDR3 length: 18 residues. DNA of the CDR3: TGTGCCAGCAGTTTAGGGACCGTGGGACAGGGGAGCACCGGGGAGCTGTTTTTT. This encodes CASSLGTVGQGSTGELFF.

In regard to this clonotype: The conserved phenylalanine or tryptophan is not found at the CDR3 terminus, so this likely reflects a read error. The chain employs TRBV5-5 and TRBJ2-7; the D is unclear. This CDR3 is 12 amino acids long. Looked up from germline, CDR1 is SGHKS and CDR2 is YYEKEE (reference sequence). Trimming removed 5 bases from V and 6 bases from J, with 12 bases in between. The CDR3 nucleotides are TGTGCCAGCAGTTCGACTGGTTTCGAGCAGTACTTA. Residues: CASSSTGFEQYL.

The chain has TRBV7-6 and TRBJ2-1, with D possibly TRBD2 on 5 matching bases. The CDR3 runs 18 residues. Germline lookup yields CDR1 SGHVS and CDR2 FNYEAQ. The germline V and J ends were trimmed by 3 bases and 0 bases, with 18 bases remaining between them. The CDR3: CASSFSRSAGLSYNEQFF. The CDR3, as DNA: TGTGCCAGCAGCTTCTCAAGGAGTGCGGGCCTCTCCTACAATGAGCAGTTCTTC.

The rearrangement links TRBV6-5 to TRBJ2-1; the D is unclear. With 0 bases removed from V and 5 bases from J, the gap between germline ends came to 11 bases. Germline CDR1 MNHEY, CDR2 SVGAGI. CDR3 length equals 15 residues. CDR3 protein: CASSYSSHDDNEQFF. The CDR3 DNA is TGTGCCAGCAGTTACTCGAGTCACGACGACAATGAGCAGTTCTTC.

This clonotype turned up a few times. CDR3 region: CASSQDSWLMNTGELFF. The DNA of the CDR3 is TGCGCCAGCAGCCAAGATAGTTGGCTGATGAACACCGGGGAGCTGTTTTTT. The J gene is TRBJ2-2, the V gene TRBV4-3; D gene ambiguous. Trimming cost V 0 bases and J 1 base, with 12 bases left between them. CDR1 and CDR2 (germline): LGHNA, YSLEER. This CDR3 has 17 amino acids.

The chain carries TRBV5-1 and TRBJ2-5; possibly TRBD1 or TRBD2 for D (5 bases each). The CDR3 length is 16 residues. Germline V gene sequence: CDR1 SGHRS, CDR2 YFSETQ. Trimming shortened V by 0 bases and J by 5 bases, and 17 bases separated the two germline ends. CDR3 nucleotide sequence: TGCGCCAGCAGCTTGGCTGGGGGACCCGCGGTGGAGACCCAGTACTTC. Translated: CASSLAGGPAVETQYF. The variable domain in full, completed from reference TRBV5-1 and TRBJ2-5, reads KAGVTQTPRYLIKTRGQQVTLSCSPISGHRSVSWYQQTPGQGLQFLFEYFSETQRNKGNFPGRFSGRQFSNSRSEMNVSTLELGDSALYLCASSLAGGPAVETQYFGPGTRLLVL.

Many counts were recorded for this clonotype. The J gene is TRBJ2-4, the V gene TRBV28, with TRBD2 matching 10 bases. Germline V gene sequence: CDR1 MDHEN, CDR2 SYDVKM. Losses at the gene ends were 2 bases for V and 9 bases for J; bases not matched to a gene: 16. The CDR3 contains 18 residues. The CDR3 DNA reads TGTGCCAGCAGTTTAACCGGTACTAGCGGGGCGCCTCGGGTCATTCAGTACTTC. Its translation: CASSLTGTSGAPRVIQYF.

In its sample, this clonotype was seen a few times. The chain carries TRBV3-1 and TRBJ1-6; 9 nucleotides match TRBD1. This CDR3 has 15 amino acids. J gave up 7 bases and V 2 bases, and 3 bases lay outside the gene matches. The germline V gene encodes CDR1 LGHDT and CDR2 YNNKEL (reference sequence). CDR3 nucleotides: TGTGCCAGCAGCCAAATAGGACAGGGGAATTCACCCCTCCACTTT. Translating it yields CASSQIGQGNSPLHF.

V and J are TRBV24-1 and TRBJ2-1; D may be TRBD2 (5 bases). V lost 4 bases, J lost 6 bases, and 12 bases lay in between. Germline CDR1 reads KGHDR; CDR2 reads SFDVKD. This CDR3 is built from 14 residues. CDR3 nucleotide sequence: TGTGCCACCAGTGACCCCGACTATGTCAATGAGCAGTTCTTC. Protein sequence: CATSDPDYVNEQFF.

This clonotype was seen only a few times. This chain uses TRBV12-3 or TRBV12-4 with TRBJ2-1; TRBD2 aligns across 13 bases. V trimming: 3 bases; J trimming: 4 bases; junction bases outside the gene matches: 6. This CDR3 is 17 amino acids long. In DNA, the CDR3 is TGTGCCAGCAGTTTCGTAGGGACTAGCGGGGAGTACAATGAGCAGTTCTTC. The encoded protein is CASSFVGTSGEYNEQFF.

This clonotype was counted ten times or more. The rearrangement joins TRBV11-2 to TRBJ2-1, with 11 positions matching TRBD2. Germline-derived CDR1 and CDR2 are SGHAT and FQNNGV. Trimming at V came to 4 bases and at J to 7 bases, leaving 6 bases not matched to a gene. This CDR3 comprises 15 residues. In nucleotides, the CDR3 is TGTGCCAGCAGCTCCTCTAGCGGGGGGCATAATGAGCAGTTCTTC. Translated, it gives CASSSSSGGHNEQFF.

This clonotype was seen a handful of times. The chain has TRBV6-5 and TRBJ2-5, with D hard to call. V dropped 7 bases and J dropped 5 bases, with 14 bases sitting between them. In germline, CDR1 is MNHEY, CDR2 SVGAGI. CDR3 size: 13 residues. CDR3: CASILKFDETQYF. The CDR3 DNA reads TGTGCCAGCATTTTAAAATTTGACGAGACCCAGTACTTC.